These T cell receptor beta chains were read from a single sample in a study of OX40 agonist ivuxolimab in advanced cancers. Here immunoSEQ multiplex PCR was the method, and the copy in TCRdb shows in-frame clones only, minus some. The sample carries approximately 60,000 clones, roughly 86% recorded once. Sample: CD4+ or CD8+ T cells sorted from blood, taken in a trial of the OX40 agonist ivuxolimab. Receptors were obtained from an adult with an advanced solid tumor such as melanoma, head and neck, liver or kidney cancer. The CDR3 runs from the conserved cysteine through the conserved F or W. Fields, in order: V gene, D gene, J gene, clone size, CDR3 length, CDR3 protein, CDR3 DNA. A D gene is named only where the DNA matches it firmly. Size values are once, few and many counts, or a class for expanded clones, and some rows have none.

TRBV2,NA,TRBJ2-7,NA,11,CATQNSYEQYF,TGTGCGACCCAAAATTCCTACGAGCAGTACTTC
TRBV7-3,TRBD1,TRBJ2-7,NA,17,CASSLGRGTGMAYEQYF,TGTGCCAGCAGCTTAGGTCGCGGGACAGGGATGGCCTACGAGCAGTACTTC
TRBV7-6,NA,TRBJ2-5,NA,11,CASSLLETQYF,TGTGCCAGCAGCTTATTGGAGACCCAGTACTTC
TRBV5-4,NA,TRBJ2-7,NA,15,CASSRRSQSSYEQYF,TGTGCCAGCAGCCGCAGATCCCAGAGCTCCTACGAGCAGTACTTC
TRBV5-1,NA,TRBJ1-1,few,14,CATAILPGQQAAFF,TGCGCCACCGCCATACTACCCGGGCAACAGGCGGCTTTCTTT
TRBV4-1,TRBD1,TRBJ1-5,NA,17,CASSPGTGDGGNQPQHF,TGCGCCAGCAGCCCCGGGACAGGGGATGGAGGCAATCAGCCCCAGCATTTT
TRBV5-1,TRBD1,TRBJ2-7,NA,15,CASRGGQGLSYEQYF,TGCGCCAGCAGAGGCGGACAGGGCCTCTCCTACGAGCAGTACTTC
TRBV7-3,NA,TRBJ2-2,NA,13,CASSSSVTGELFF,TGTGCCAGCAGCTCTAGCGTTACCGGGGAGCTGTTTTTT
TRBV13,TRBD1,TRBJ1-2,NA,15,CASRRTGWGNYGYTF,TGTGCCAGCAGGCGGACAGGGTGGGGTAACTATGGCTACACCTTC
TRBV6-6,TRBD1,TRBJ2-3,NA,14,CASSYGTGADTQYF,TGTGCCAGCAGTTACGGGACAGGGGCAGATACGCAGTATTTT
TRBV7-9,NA,TRBJ1-3,NA,14,CASSLPGPGNTIYF,TGTGCCAGCAGCTTACCAGGACCTGGAAACACCATATATTTT
TRBV28,NA,TRBJ2-3,NA,17,CASSPTPGHRSTDTQYF,TGTGCCAGCAGCCCTACCCCCGGACACCGAAGCACAGATACGCAGTATTTT
TRBV5-4,NA,TRBJ2-7,NA,14,CASSLGGRSYEQYF,TGTGCCAGCAGCTTGGGGGGCAGATCCTACGAGCAGTACTTC
TRBV5-6,TRBD1,TRBJ1-2,NA,14,CASRPDRVGYGYTF,TGTGCCAGCAGACCGGACAGGGTGGGCTATGGCTACACCTTC
TRBV2,NA,TRBJ2-5,NA,14,CASSEEVTPVTQYF,TGTGCCAGCAGTGAAGAGGTCACCCCGGTAACCCAGTACTTC
TRBV5-6,TRBD1,TRBJ1-5,once,18,CASSHGTGSPNSNQPQHF,TGTGCCAGCAGTCACGGGACAGGGAGTCCCAATAGCAATCAGCCCCAGCATTTT
TRBV7-7,NA,TRBJ2-1,NA,15,CASSTTRSPYNEQFF,TGTGCTAGCAGCACCACTAGATCCCCCTACAATGAGCAGTTCTTC
TRBV30,NA,TRBJ1-5,NA,16,CAWSAGGTLGFQPQHF,TGTGCCTGGAGTGCGGGAGGGACCCTGGGGTTTCAGCCCCAGCATTTT
TRBV6-5,NA,TRBJ2-7,medium-sized,11,CASGKGYEQYF,TGTGCCAGCGGCAAGGGTTACGAGCAGTACTTC
TRBV19,TRBD1,TRBJ1-1,NA,13,CASRDRGTPEAFF,TGTGCCAGTAGAGACAGGGGAACTCCTGAAGCTTTCTTT
TRBV11-3,TRBD1,TRBJ2-7,NA,13,CASSTRQGYEQYF,TGTGCCAGCAGCACCCGACAGGGGTACGAGCAGTACTTC
TRBV6-4,NA,TRBJ2-2,NA,14,CASSETDYTGELFF,TGTGCCAGCAGTGAGACCGACTACACCGGGGAGCTGTTTTTT
TRBV25-1,NA,TRBJ2-1,NA,14,CASSEYGEGYEQFF,TGTGCCAGCAGTGAATACGGAGAGGGGTACGAGCAGTTCTTC
TRBV5-1,NA,TRBJ2-7,once,15,CASSLTASSSYEQYF,TGCGCCAGCAGCTTGACGGCTTCCAGCTCCTACGAGCAGTACTTC
TRBV27,NA,TRBJ1-5,NA,15,CASSLGTDSNQPQHF,TGTGCCAGCAGTTTAGGGACGGATAGCAATCAGCCCCAGCATTTT
TRBV5-1,NA,TRBJ2-7,NA,14,CASSYDLMKGEQYF,TGCGCCAGCAGCTACGACTTGATGAAAGGCGAGCAGTACTTC
TRBV10-3,TRBD2,TRBJ2-1,once,14,CAHGASGGASEQFF,TGTGCCCACGGGGCTAGCGGGGGGGCGAGTGAGCAGTTCTTC
TRBV27,TRBD2,TRBJ2-3,NA,17,CASSQSGTSWATDTQYF,TGTGCCAGCAGTCAATCCGGGACTAGCTGGGCCACAGATACGCAGTATTTT
TRBV7-2,TRBD2,TRBJ2-7,NA,14,CASSRTSGRLEQYF,TGTGCCAGCAGCCGGACTAGCGGAAGACTCGAGCAGTACTTC
TRBV5-6,TRBD1,TRBJ1-6,once,16,CASSLVQRQGRSPLHF,TGTGCCAGCAGCTTGGTACAGCGACAGGGTCGATCACCCCTCCACTTT
TRBV7-9,TRBD2,TRBJ2-7,NA,13,CASSPQGGIEQYF,TGTGCCAGCAGCCCCCAGGGAGGGATCGAGCAGTACTTC
TRBV5-1,NA,TRBJ2-7,NA,14,CASSLEGGVYEQYF,TGCGCCAGCAGCTTGGAGGGCGGTGTCTACGAGCAGTACTTC
TRBV28,TRBD1,TRBJ1-1,NA,13,CASLGGWSTEAFF,TGTGCCAGCCTAGGGGGCTGGAGCACTGAAGCTTTCTTT
TRBV5-5,NA,TRBJ1-1,NA,14,CASSLGSRDTEAFF,TGTGCCAGCAGCTTGGGCAGTCGGGACACTGAAGCTTTCTTT
TRBV4-2,NA,TRBJ1-2,NA,15,CASRQSTTSVGGYTF,TGTGCCAGCAGGCAGAGTACAACCTCGGTCGGTGGCTACACCTTC
TRBV15,NA,TRBJ2-3,NA,15,CATSRDADSTDTQYF,TGTGCCACCAGCAGAGATGCCGACAGCACAGATACGCAGTATTTT
TRBV5-1,NA,TRBJ1-5,NA,15,CASSLGDGFDQPQHF,TGCGCCAGCAGCTTGGGAGACGGATTCGATCAGCCCCAGCATTTT
TRBV5-4,TRBD1,TRBJ2-1,NA,15,CASSWPGQGVYEQFF,TGTGCCAGCAGCTGGCCGGGACAGGGGGTCTATGAGCAGTTCTTC
TRBV18,NA,TRBJ2-1,NA,15,CASSSGTHGGDEQFF,TGTGCCAGCTCTTCCGGGACCCACGGGGGCGATGAGCAGTTCTTC
TRBV6-5,TRBD1,TRBJ2-7,NA,14,CASSYSQGAYEQYF,TGTGCCAGCAGTTACTCCCAGGGGGCCTACGAGCAGTACTTC
TRBV6-5,NA,TRBJ1-5,NA,13,CASSYVHHQPQHF,TGTGCCAGCAGTTACGTCCATCATCAGCCCCAGCATTTT
TRBV28,NA,TRBJ2-7,NA,16,CASSFLRDFLSLEQYF,TGTGCCAGCAGTTTCCTCCGGGACTTTCTTTCTCTCGAGCAGTACTTC
TRBV7-9,NA,TRBJ2-1,NA,14,CASSLVRRGQEQFF,TGTGCCAGCAGCTTAGTCCGGCGGGGGCAGGAGCAGTTCTTC
TRBV7-9,NA,TRBJ1-2,NA,12,CASSLGDSGYTF,TGTGCCAGCAGCTTGGGGGATTCTGGCTACACCTTC
TRBV27,NA,TRBJ1-1,NA,15,CASRHGRRENTEAFF,TGTGCCAGTCGGCACGGGCGACGCGAGAACACTGAAGCTTTCTTT
TRBV10-3,NA,TRBJ1-2,NA,14,CAISESAGIYGYTF,TGTGCCATCAGTGAGTCAGCAGGGATCTATGGCTACACCTTC
TRBV2,TRBD1,TRBJ2-2,NA,15,CASITGTGNTGELFF,TGTGCCAGCATAACCGGGACAGGAAACACCGGGGAGCTGTTTTTT
TRBV7-3,NA,TRBJ2-2,NA,16,CASSLQSGTHTGELFF,TGTGCCAGCAGCTTACAATCCGGGACCCACACCGGGGAGCTGTTTTTT
TRBV27,NA,TRBJ2-7,NA,13,CASSIRDGYEQYF,TGTGCCAGCAGTATACGGGACGGCTACGAGCAGTACTTC
TRBV12-5,NA,TRBJ2-7,few,12,CASGPGVYEQYF,TGTGCTAGTGGCCCAGGGGTCTACGAGCAGTACTTC
TRBV9,NA,TRBJ2-2,NA,16,CASSVVASPNTGELFF,TGTGCCAGCAGCGTAGTGGCTAGCCCGAACACCGGGGAGCTGTTTTTT
TRBV5-6,NA,TRBJ2-1,NA,17,CASSAEILAIAYNEQFF,TGTGCCAGCAGCGCGGAAATTTTGGCGATTGCGTACAATGAGCAGTTCTTC
TRBV11-3,NA,TRBJ2-1,NA,14,CASTARDGYNEQFF,TGTGCCAGCACCGCACGCGACGGCTACAATGAGCAGTTCTTC